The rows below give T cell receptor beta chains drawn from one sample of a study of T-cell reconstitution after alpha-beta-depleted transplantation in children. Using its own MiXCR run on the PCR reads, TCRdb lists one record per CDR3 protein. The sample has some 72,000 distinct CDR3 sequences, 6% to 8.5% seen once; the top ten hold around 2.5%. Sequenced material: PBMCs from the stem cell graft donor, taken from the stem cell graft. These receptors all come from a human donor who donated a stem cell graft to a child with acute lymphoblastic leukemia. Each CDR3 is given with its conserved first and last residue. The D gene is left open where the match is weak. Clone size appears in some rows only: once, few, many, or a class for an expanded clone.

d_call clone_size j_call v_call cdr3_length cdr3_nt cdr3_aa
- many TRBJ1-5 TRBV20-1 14 TGCAGTGCTAGAAAAGCTTATAGCAATCAGCCCCAGCATTTT CSARKAYSNQPQHF
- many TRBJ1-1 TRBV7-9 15 TGTGCCAGCAGCCAACCGAGGGGGGCGGGCACTGAAGCTTTCTTT CASSQPRGAGTEAFF
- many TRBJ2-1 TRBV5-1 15 TGCGCCAGCAGCTCGGGAATACTCGCCTACAATGAGCAGTTCTTC CASSSGILAYNEQFF
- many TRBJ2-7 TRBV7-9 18 TGTGCCAGCAGCCAGCCCCCTGTGGTACAGGGCTACTCCTACGAGCAGTACTTC CASSQPPVVQGYSYEQYF
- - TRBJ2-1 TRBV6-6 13 TGTGCCAGCAATCGGGGGTCCTACAATGAGCAGTTCTTC CASNRGSYNEQFF
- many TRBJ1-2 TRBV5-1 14 TGCGCCAGCAACCCCGGGGATACTGGGTATGGCTACACCTTC CASNPGDTGYGYTF
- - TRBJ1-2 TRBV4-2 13 TGTGCCATGGGCCCCGACCTTCACTATGGCTACACCTTC CAMGPDLHYGYTF
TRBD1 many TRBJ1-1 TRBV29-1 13 TGCAGCGCCAACCGACAGGGGAACACTGAAGCTTTCTTT CSANRQGNTEAFF
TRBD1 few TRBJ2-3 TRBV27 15 TGTGCCAGCAGTCTTTCGGACAGGGGGGCAGATACGCAGTATTTT CASSLSDRGADTQYF
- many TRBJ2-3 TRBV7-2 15 TGTGCCAGCAGCTTGCGCGCATCCCGCACAGATACGCAGTATTTT CASSLRASRTDTQYF
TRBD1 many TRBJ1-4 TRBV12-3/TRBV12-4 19 TGTGCCAGCAGTTCCCATCCCGGGACAGGGAGTTCAACTAATGAAAAACTGTTTTTT CASSSHPGTGSSTNEKLFF
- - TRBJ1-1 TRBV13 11 TGTGCCAGCAGCTTAATAGGGGAGGCTTTCTTT CASSLIGEAFF
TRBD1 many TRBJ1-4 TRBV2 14 TGTGCCAGCAGGCTGGGACAGGGTCAAGAAAAACTGTTTTTT CASRLGQGQEKLFF
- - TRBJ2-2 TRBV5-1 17 TGCGCCAGCAGCTCGACAGCCGCGTTCCTGAACACCGGGGAGCTGTTTTTT CASSSTAAFLNTGELFF
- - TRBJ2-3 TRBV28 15 TGTGCCAGCAGCTCCGGTCAACGGGTGGTGGATACGCAGTATTTT CASSSGQRVVDTQYF
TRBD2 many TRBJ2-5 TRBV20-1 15 TGCAGTGCTGGCCCAGCGGGGGGCGCGAAAGAGACCCAGTACTTC CSAGPAGGAKETQYF
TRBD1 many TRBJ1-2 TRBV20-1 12 TGCAGTGCGCCTGGACAGGGATCTGGCTACACCTTC CSAPGQGSGYTF
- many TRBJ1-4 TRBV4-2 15 TGTGCCAGCAGCCAAGACGGGCAGAGAAATGAAAAACTGTTTTTT CASSQDGQRNEKLFF
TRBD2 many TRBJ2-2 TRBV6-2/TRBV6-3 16 TGTGCCAGCAGCATAGGACTAGCGGGAAACACCGGGGAGCTGTTTTTT CASSIGLAGNTGELFF
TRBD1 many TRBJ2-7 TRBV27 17 TGTGCCAGCAGCTTCCGGGGTAGGTCCGGGACAGGGTACGAGCAGTACTTC CASSFRGRSGTGYEQYF
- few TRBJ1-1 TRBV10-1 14 TGCGCCAGCAGTGCCCAACTTACAGGTGGCGAAGCTTTCTTT CASSAQLTGGEAFF
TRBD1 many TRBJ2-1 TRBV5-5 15 TGTGCCAGCAGCTCCCGTGGGACAGGGCTCAATGAGCAGTTCTTC CASSSRGTGLNEQFF
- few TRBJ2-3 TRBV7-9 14 TGTGCCAGCAGCTTCCACAGGGATGCAGATACGCAGTATTTT CASSFHRDADTQYF
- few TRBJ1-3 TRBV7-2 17 TGTGCCAGCAGCTTAGCGCCAGGTCTCGGCTCTGGAAACACCATATATTTT CASSLAPGLGSGNTIYF
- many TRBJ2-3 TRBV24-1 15 TGTGCCACCAGCGCCTTGTTGGGTAGGTCAGATACGCAGTATTTT CATSALLGRSDTQYF
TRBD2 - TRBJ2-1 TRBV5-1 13 TGCGCCAGCAAAGGACTAGCGGTCAATGAGCAGTTCTTC CASKGLAVNEQFF
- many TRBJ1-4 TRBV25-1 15 TGTGCCAGCAGTGAATACAGGGCAGCTAATGAAAAACTGTTTTTT CASSEYRAANEKLFF
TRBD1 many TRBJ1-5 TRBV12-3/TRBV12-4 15 TGTGCCAGCAGCCCGGGGACAGGGAATTGGCGGCCCCAGCATTTT CASSPGTGNWRPQHF
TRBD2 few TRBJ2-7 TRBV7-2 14 TGTGCCAGCAGCTTAGCCAGCGGGGGGAACGAGCATTACTTC CASSLASGGNEHYF
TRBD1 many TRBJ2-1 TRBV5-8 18 TGTGCCAGCAGCTTCAGACAGGGGGCGTCAAGCTCCTACAATGAGCAGTTCTTC CASSFRQGASSSYNEQFF
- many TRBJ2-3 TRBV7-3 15 TGTGCCAGCAGCGTAGGGCAGATCAACACAGATACGCAGTATTTT CASSVGQINTDTQYF
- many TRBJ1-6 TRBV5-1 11 TGCGCCAGCAGATCGGGAAATGTCCTCCACTTT CASRSGNVLHF
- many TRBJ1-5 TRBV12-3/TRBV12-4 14 TGTGCCAGCAGCCCTGTGTGGGGGAATCAGCCCCAGCATTTT CASSPVWGNQPQHF
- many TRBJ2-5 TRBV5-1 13 TGCGCCAGCAGCTGGACGGGTCAAGAGACCCAGTACTTC CASSWTGQETQYF
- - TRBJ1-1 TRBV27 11 TGTGCCAGCAGTCGTAAGGGGGAGGCTTTCTTT CASSRKGEAFF
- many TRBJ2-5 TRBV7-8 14 TGTGCCAGCAGCTTAGCGAACCGGGAGGAGACCCAGTACTTC CASSLANREETQYF
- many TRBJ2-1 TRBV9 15 TGTGCCAGCAGCGTAGAGGGACGAAGGCGCGATGAGCAGTTCTTC CASSVEGRRRDEQFF
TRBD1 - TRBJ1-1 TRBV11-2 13 TGTGCCAGCAGCGGGACAGGTTACACTGAAGCTTTCTTT CASSGTGYTEAFF
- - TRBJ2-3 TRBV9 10 TGTGCCAGCAGCGGCAAGGCGCAGTATTTT CASSGKAQYF
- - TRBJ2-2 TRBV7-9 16 TGTGCCAGCAGCTTCCGAAGACAGGCGAACGCCGGGGAGCTGTTTTTT CASSFRRQANAGELFF
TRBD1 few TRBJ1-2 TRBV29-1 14 TGCAGCGTTGAGCCGGGACAGGGGCGGCGTGGCTACACCTTC CSVEPGQGRRGYTF
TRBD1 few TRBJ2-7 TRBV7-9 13 TGTGCCAGCAGCTTAGCCCTGGGACAGGGGGAGCACTTC CASSLALGQGEHF
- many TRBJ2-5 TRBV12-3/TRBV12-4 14 TGTGCCAGCAGTTTGGGGGCAGGTCAAGAGACCCAGTACTTC CASSLGAGQETQYF
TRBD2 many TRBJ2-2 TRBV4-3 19 TGCGCCAGCAGCCAAGATATAAACCGGGGGGGATGGGACACCGGGGAGCTGTTTTTT CASSQDINRGGWDTGELFF
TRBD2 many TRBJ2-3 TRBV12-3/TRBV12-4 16 TGTGCCAGCAGTCTTACTAGCGGGAGCATCGAAGATACGCAGTATTTT CASSLTSGSIEDTQYF
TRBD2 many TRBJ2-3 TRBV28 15 TGTGCCAGCAGTTTACTAGCGGACAGCACAGATACGCAGTATTTT CASSLLADSTDTQYF
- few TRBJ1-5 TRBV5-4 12 TGTGCCAGCAGCTGGGGGGTAGGGCCCCAGCATTTT CASSWGVGPQHF
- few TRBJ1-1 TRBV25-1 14 TGTGCCAGCAGTGAATCGGGGGGGAACACTGAAGCTTTCTTT CASSESGGNTEAFF
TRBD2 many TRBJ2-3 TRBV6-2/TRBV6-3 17 TGTGCCAGCAGTTACCCAGCTAGCGGGGGGGCCTCAGATACGCAGTATTTT CASSYPASGGASDTQYF